The 32 T cell receptor beta chains given below trace back to one sample, sequenced in a study of Ad26.COV2.S vaccination and SARS-CoV-2 variants. Treatment given: 15 to 20 received Ad26.COV2.S at low or high dose, single or two shots; 5 received placebo; per-sample allocation not given. Repertoires come from day 63 after the first vaccine or placebo injection. TCRdb's table, derived via immunoSEQ multiplex PCR, lists solely in-frame clones and lacks some. The sample holds about 420,000 clones, more than 75% seen once. The source material was peripheral blood, sampled in a trial of Ad26.COV2.S vaccine versus placebo. All receptors derive from a person between 18 and 65 years old who received the Ad26.COV2.S COVID-19 vaccine or a placebo.

This rearrangement joins TRBV15 to TRBJ1-5; D not resolved. V lost 2 bases and J lost 5, with 10 bases in between. CDR3 length: 14 residues. Per the germline V gene, CDR1 is LNHNV and CDR2 is YYDKDF (reference sequence). CDR3 nucleotide sequence: TGTGCCACCAGCAGAATTCCGGTGCATCAGCCCCAGCATTTT. This translates into CATSRIPVHQPQHF.

The gene calls are TRBV27 and TRBJ2-3, with 8 nucleotides matching TRBD2. The CDR3 has 19 amino acids. CDR1 MNHEY and CDR2 SMNVEV come from the germline V gene (reference sequence). V lost 2 bases to trimming and J lost 5 bases; unmatched junction nucleotides: 18. The CDR3 bases are TGTGCCAGCAGTTTACCCCCGGGGAGGCGGGGGGCGGAGAGAGATACGCAGTATTTT. It translates to CASSLPPGRRGAERDTQYF.

V is TRBV5-4 and J is TRBJ2-7; D not certain. Germline loops: CDR1 SGHNT, CDR2 YYREEE (reference sequence). Trimming took 5 bases from V and 4 from J, leaving 4 bases between them. This CDR3 has 10 amino acids. The CDR3 DNA reads as TGTGCCAGCAGTCTGTACGAGCAGTACTTC. Translation gives CASSLYEQYF.

The chain uses TRBV28 and TRBJ2-7; D is possibly TRBD1 (6 bases). The germline CDR1 and CDR2 sequences are MDHEN and SYDVKM. CDR3 size: 15 residues. The V and J ends lost 6 bases and 0 bases respectively, with 15 bases between them. The CDR3 protein is CASRPRQDSSYEQYF. The CDR3 DNA reads as TGTGCCAGCAGGCCACGACAGGACAGCTCCTACGAGCAGTACTTC.

The chain carries TRBV12-3 or TRBV12-4 and TRBJ2-1, with 7 bases aligning to TRBD1. CDR3 length equals 12 residues. The trim removed 5 bases at V and 14 bases at J, leaving 9 bases unmatched. The CDR3 reads CASSPPGQLEFF. The CDR3 bases are TGTGCCAGCAGTCCACCGGGACAGTTGGAGTTCTTC.

This chain connects TRBV11-2 to TRBJ2-1, with 8 bases lining up with TRBD2. V dropped 1 base and J dropped 2; count of bases not matched to a gene: 7. Germline CDR1 is SGHAT and CDR2 is FQNNGV. The CDR3 has 17 residues. The CDR3 region is CASSLVNGGAAYNEQFF. The CDR3, as DNA: TGTGCCAGCAGCTTAGTTAACGGGGGGGCCGCCTACAATGAGCAGTTCTTC.

The rearrangement joins TRBV5-1 to TRBJ1-5; D is ambiguous. Germline assignment: CDR1 SGHRS and CDR2 YFSETQ. The V end lost 0 bases, the J end lost 1 base, and 11 bases lay between the germline ends. The CDR3 is 16 residues long. Here the CDR3 reads CASSLDGVRSNQPQHF. CDR3 DNA sequence: TGCGCCAGCAGCTTGGACGGGGTACGGAGCAATCAGCCCCAGCATTTT.

The chain joins TRBV7-6 to TRBJ2-5; the match to TRBD2 covers 10 bases. Germline assignment: CDR1 SGHVS and CDR2 FNYEAQ. V trimming: 5 bases; J trimming: 1 base; junction bases outside the gene matches: 7. The CDR3 runs to 16 residues. The CDR3 loop reads CASSAERGGSQETQYF. The DNA for the CDR3 is TGTGCCAGCAGCGCAGAGCGGGGGGGAAGCCAAGAGACCCAGTACTTC.

This chain uses TRBV2 with TRBJ2-1, with D maybe TRBD1 (5 bases). V was cut by 5 bases and J by 9 bases, with 8 bases left in between. CDR1 and CDR2 (germline): SNHLY, FYNNEI. The CDR3 sequence is 11 residues long. The CDR3 loop reads CASSKGFEQFF. CDR3 bases: TGTGCCAGCAGTAAGGGGTTTGAGCAGTTCTTC.

This chain joins TRBV2 and TRBJ1-5; D remains ambiguous. V was trimmed by 1 base and J by 9 bases, leaving 10 bases between them. Germline V gene lookup returns CDR1 SNHLY and CDR2 FYNNEI. The CDR3 has 13 residues. CDR3 in amino acids: CASSEEGWGPQHF. In DNA, the CDR3 is TGTGCCAGCAGTGAAGAGGGATGGGGGCCCCAGCATTTT.

The J gene is TRBJ2-1, the V gene TRBV7-6; D remains ambiguous. The CDR3 length is 13 residues. The germline V gene encodes CDR1 SGHVS and CDR2 FNYEAQ. V was cut by 5 bases and J by 3 bases, with 8 bases left in between. The CDR3 sequence: CASSQRDYNEQFF. For the CDR3, the DNA is TGTGCCAGCAGCCAAAGGGACTACAATGAGCAGTTCTTC.

The V and J genes are TRBV27 and TRBJ2-1; TRBD2 matches at 12 bases. This CDR3 comprises 17 residues. J was trimmed by 6 bases and V by 1 base; bases with no gene match: 7. Per germline, CDR1 MNHEY and CDR2 SMNVEV (reference sequence). CDR3 DNA: TGTGCCAGCAGTTTATGGCTAGCGGGGGGGCCAAGCAATGAGCAGTTCTTC. It yields the protein CASSLWLAGGPSNEQFF.

The genes are TRBV7-8 and TRBJ1-1, with D hard to call. The V and J ends lost 5 bases and 0 bases respectively, with 10 bases between them. The CDR3 has 14 residues. Germline V gene data show CDR1 as SGHVS and CDR2 as FQNEAQ. The CDR3 DNA sequence: TGTGCCAGCAGCCTGGGAGGATTGAACACTGAAGCTTTCTTT. Amino acids: CASSLGGLNTEAFF.

The chain recombines TRBV7-3 with TRBJ2-7; 10 nucleotides line up with TRBD1. This CDR3 has 16 residues. Per the germline V gene, CDR1 is SGHTA and CDR2 is FQGTGA. The V gene end was trimmed by 5 bases and the J gene end by 2 bases; junction bases not matched to a gene: 9. The CDR3 sequence is CASSLIDRGPAYEQYF. The DNA for the CDR3 is TGTGCCAGCAGCCTCATAGACAGGGGGCCGGCCTACGAGCAGTACTTC.

The chain couples TRBV30 to TRBJ1-6; the D is unclear. Trimming took off 2 bases at V and 5 bases at J, with 7 bases between the two ends. This CDR3 comprises 13 residues. Germline lookup yields CDR1 GTSNPN and CDR2 SVGIG (reference sequence). CDR3 loop: CAWSLINNSPLHF. CDR3 in DNA: TGTGCCTGGAGTCTTATTAATAATTCACCCCTCCACTTT.

The chain carries TRBV4-1 and TRBJ2-7, with D perhaps TRBD1 or TRBD2 (5 bases each). Germline V gives CDR1 MGHRA, CDR2 YSYEKL. The CDR3 sequence is 16 residues long. Trimming took 0 bases from V and 3 from J, leaving 15 bases between them. CDR3 protein: CASSQEFPPGHYEQYF. DNA for the CDR3: TGCGCCAGCAGCCAAGAGTTTCCACCGGGGCACTACGAGCAGTACTTC.

The chain is built from TRBV4-1 and TRBJ2-1; 7 bases fit TRBD2. The V and J ends lost 4 bases and 4 bases, in that order; junction bases with no gene match: 7. CDR3 length: 15 residues. Germline loops: CDR1 MGHRA, CDR2 YSYEKL. CDR3 coding DNA: TGCGCCAGCAGCCCGCGGGAGCGGGGATACAATGAGCAGTTCTTC. Translated: CASSPRERGYNEQFF.

This clone was observed a handful of times. Other nucleotide sequences from this sample produce the same CDR3. V gene TRBV4-3 combines with J gene TRBJ1-5; no clear D. The V gene lost 0 bases and the J gene lost 1 base, with 4 bases spanning the gap. CDR3 length: 14 amino acids. CDR1 and CDR2 from the germline V gene are LGHNA and YSLEER. The CDR3 coding sequence is TGCGCCAGCAGCCAAGATTTGAGCAATCAGCCCCAGCATTTT. The encoded protein is CASSQDLSNQPQHF.

The chain carries TRBV5-1 and TRBJ1-1; D remains unclear. Germline CDR1 is SGHRS and CDR2 is YFSETQ. The length of the CDR3 is 16 residues. The V end was cut by 8 bases, the J end by 0 bases, with 20 bases between. CDR3 loop: CASTLSGLFMNTEAFF. The CDR3 DNA follows: TGCGCCAGTACTCTCTCTGGGCTCTTCATGAACACTGAAGCTTTCTTT.

The rearrangement links TRBV24-1 to TRBJ2-3; 7 bases match TRBD2. V lost 4 bases and J lost 1; bases outside the gene matches: 4. Germline CDR1 is KGHDR and CDR2 is SFDVKD. CDR3 length: 15 residues. CDR3 coding DNA: TGTGCCACCAGTGACCAGCGGGGCGGCACAGATACGCAGTATTTT. This codes for CATSDQRGGTDTQYF.

The chain couples TRBV19 to TRBJ2-1; 13 positions match TRBD2. Per germline, CDR1 LNHDA and CDR2 SQIVND (reference sequence). This CDR3 region has 16 residues. J gave up 8 bases and V 6 bases, and 10 bases lay outside the gene matches. The CDR3 is CASSSKTSGGSDEQFF. CDR3 DNA: TGTGCCAGTAGCTCTAAGACTAGCGGGGGGTCCGATGAGCAGTTCTTC.

The chain employs TRBV25-1 and TRBJ2-2; a possible D gene is TRBD1 (6 bases). In germline, CDR1 is MGHDK, CDR2 SYGVNS. The CDR3 has 11 amino acids. The CDR3 protein is CAGGETGELFF. The DNA for the CDR3 is TGTGCAGGGGGAGAGACCGGGGAGCTGTTTTTT.

The chain couples TRBV5-1 to TRBJ2-5; D gene ambiguous. The CDR3 runs 14 residues. The V and J ends lost 0 bases and 2 bases respectively, with 8 bases between them. Germline CDR1 and CDR2: SGHRS and YFSETQ. The CDR3 DNA reads as TGCGCCAGCAGCTTGGTCCCGGATCAAGAGACCCAGTACTTC. It encodes CASSLVPDQETQYF. The full variable domain, its missing parts supplied by reference TRBV5-1 and TRBJ2-5, is KAGVTQTPRYLIKTRGQQVTLSCSPISGHRSVSWYQQTPGQGLQFLFEYFSETQRNKGNFPGRFSGRQFSNSRSEMNVSTLELGDSALYLCASSLVPDQETQYFGPGTRLLVL.

J is TRBJ1-2 and V is TRBV27, with TRBD1 matching 8 bases. CDR1 MNHEY and CDR2 SMNVEV come from the germline V gene (reference sequence). This CDR3 comprises 14 residues. Trimming cost V 0 bases and J 5 bases; bases outside gene matches: 2. The CDR3 loop reads CASSLSGTGYGYTF. CDR3 nucleotide sequence: TGTGCCAGCAGTTTATCCGGGACAGGATATGGCTACACCTTC.

V is TRBV19 and J is TRBJ2-7; 9 nucleotides match TRBD1. The V gene end was trimmed by 9 bases and the J gene end by 2 bases; junction bases not matched to a gene: 11. Germline lookup yields CDR1 LNHDA and CDR2 SQIVND (reference sequence). The CDR3 consists of 15 residues. The CDR3 loop is CASSYGTGPTYEQYF. In nucleotides, the CDR3 is TGTGCCAGCAGCTACGGGACAGGGCCTACCTACGAGCAGTACTTC.

The chain joins TRBV28 to TRBJ2-5, with TRBD2 as a possible D gene (6 bases). V was trimmed by 8 bases and J by 2 bases, leaving 15 bases between them. The CDR3 runs 14 residues. The germline CDR1 and CDR2 sequences are MDHEN and SYDVKM. CDR3: CASLEGRNQETQYF. The CDR3 DNA reads as TGTGCCAGCCTGGAGGGGCGGAATCAAGAGACCCAGTACTTC.

The chain combines TRBV29-1 with TRBJ1-2; the match to TRBD1 covers 7 bases. This CDR3 contains 14 residues. The ends lost 2 bases at V and 8 bases at J; junction bases unmatched: 11. The germline V gene encodes CDR1 SQVTM and CDR2 ANQGSEA. Here the CDR3 DNA reads TGCAGCGTTGAACTAGCTGACAGGGTGGGCGGCTACACCTTC. Translating it yields CSVELADRVGGYTF.

This clone has only one observation. CDR3 in DNA: TGTGCCACCAGTGATTCCCAGTCGGGGGGCCCAGATACGCAGTATTTT. Protein product: CATSDSQSGGPDTQYF. The chain couples TRBV24-1 to TRBJ2-3, with D possibly TRBD2 on 7 matching bases. Germline V gene data show CDR1 as KGHDR and CDR2 as SFDVKD. Trimming shortened V by 2 bases and J by 4 bases, and 15 bases separated the two germline ends. The CDR3 extends over 16 amino acids.

The genes are TRBV4-1 and TRBJ1-2; no reliable D call. The CDR3 covers 12 residues. V gave up 4 bases and J gave up 3 bases, with 6 bases separating them. Germline CDR1 is MGHRA and CDR2 is YSYEKL. Written as DNA, the CDR3 is TGCGCCAGCAGCCCTGACTACTATGGCTACACCTTC. Protein: CASSPDYYGYTF.

This clone has only one observation. DNA of the CDR3: TGTGCCAGCAGTTTAAGCGGGGTGGGGACAGCAGGGCTCTCCACTGAAGCTTTCTTT. Its translation is CASSLSGVGTAGLSTEAFF. The chain joins TRBV27 to TRBJ1-1; 7 bases map to TRBD1. The CDR3 consists of 19 residues. V gave up 2 bases and J gave up 4 bases; unmatched junction bases: 19. In germline, CDR1 is MNHEY, CDR2 SMNVEV (reference sequence).

This clone has just one count. The chain carries TRBV7-9 and TRBJ2-5; D unresolved. With 5 bases removed from V and 1 base from J, the gap between germline ends came to 11 bases. CDR1 and CDR2 (germline): SEHNR, FQNEAQ (reference sequence). The length of the CDR3 is 14 residues. CDR3 loop: CASSRTASQETQYF. The DNA of the CDR3 is TGTGCCAGCAGCCGAACGGCGTCCCAAGAGACCCAGTACTTC.

The chain is built from TRBV27 and TRBJ2-1; D remains ambiguous. This CDR3 is 13 amino acids long. Germline CDR1 and CDR2: MNHEY and SMNVEV (reference sequence). The V end was cut by 0 bases, the J end by 6 bases, with 6 bases between. The CDR3 sequence: CASSLSGPNEQFF. CDR3 DNA sequence: TGTGCCAGCAGTTTATCCGGGCCCAATGAGCAGTTCTTC.